The rows below give T cell receptor beta chains drawn from one sample of a study of T-cell reconstitution after alpha-beta-depleted transplantation in children. TCRdb re-analysed the PCR reads in MiXCR, keeping a single row per CDR3 protein. This table has a few hundred thousand distinct CDR3 sequences, 10% appearing once. Material: PBMCs from the stem cell graft donor, obtained from the stem cell graft. The source of these receptors is a human donor who donated a stem cell graft to a child with acute lymphoblastic leukemia. The CDR3 runs from the conserved cysteine through the conserved F or W. Fields, in order: V gene, clone size, J gene, D gene, CDR3 DNA, CDR3 protein. D genes are given only for firm matches. Rows may omit the clone size; those that give it use once, few, many or a size class.

>TRBV27|NA|TRBJ1-1|NA
TGTGCCAGCAGCTCCCGGGCCCCGGACACTGAAGCTTTCTTT
CASSSRAPDTEAFF
>TRBV7-3|NA|TRBJ2-5|NA
TGTGCCAGCAGCCCCGACCGGGGGCCCCAAGAGACCCAGTACTTC
CASSPDRGPQETQYF
>TRBV20-1|NA|TRBJ2-2|NA
TGCAGTGCTAAATACGGACAGAGCACCGGGGAGCTGTTTTTT
CSAKYGQSTGELFF
>TRBV6-5|NA|TRBJ2-1|NA
TGTGCCAGCAGTTACGATAGCGGCTCCTACAATGAGCAGTTCTTC
CASSYDSGSYNEQFF
>TRBV10-1|NA|TRBJ2-7|NA
TGCGCCAGCAGTGAGGCGTTGGCTAGCGTCCACGAGCAGTACTTC
CASSEALASVHEQYF
>TRBV6-5|few|TRBJ2-2|TRBD2
TGTGCCAGCAGTTTCCAAAGCGGGAGGTCGAACACCGGGGAGCTGTTTTTT
CASSFQSGRSNTGELFF
>TRBV29-1|NA|TRBJ1-1|NA
TGCAGCGTTGGGGTGAACACTGAAGCTTTCTTT
CSVGVNTEAFF
>TRBV5-1|NA|TRBJ2-7|TRBD2
TGCGCCAGCAGCTTGAGCGGGAGCCAATACGAGCAGTACTTC
CASSLSGSQYEQYF
>TRBV5-1|NA|TRBJ2-7|NA
TGCGCCAGCAGCTTGGTAGGGGAGAATTCCTACGTTGAGCAGTACTTC
CASSLVGENSYVEQYF
>TRBV4-3|few|TRBJ2-7|TRBD2
TGCGCCAGCAGCCCAGGGACTAACCCCTCCTACGAGCAGTACTTC
CASSPGTNPSYEQYF
>TRBV27|NA|TRBJ2-1|NA
TGTGCCAGCAGTCCAGAGCGAGGTAGGGCCGACAATGAGCAGTTCTTC
CASSPERGRADNEQFF
>TRBV7-9|few|TRBJ2-2|TRBD2
TGTGCCAGCAGCTTTTCCCCGGGACTACCTATTCTCGGGGAGCTGTTTTTT
CASSFSPGLPILGELFF
>TRBV28|few|TRBJ2-2|NA
TGTGCCAGCAGTTTTGCGAGAGTGACAACCGGGGAGCTGTTTTTT
CASSFARVTTGELFF
>TRBV5-1|many|TRBJ2-5|TRBD2
TGCGCCAGCAGCCGATCGACTAGCGGGAGGCTGGGAGAGACCCAGTACTTC
CASSRSTSGRLGETQYF
>TRBV7-9|NA|TRBJ2-1|NA
TGTGCCAGCAGCTCCTCGGCGGGAAGGACCTACAATGAGCAGTTCTTC
CASSSSAGRTYNEQFF
>TRBV5-5|many|TRBJ1-1|NA
TGTGCCAGCAGTCATGATCAGGGCAGGGCTGAAGCTTTCTTT
CASSHDQGRAEAFF
>TRBV20-1|many|TRBJ1-4|TRBD1
TGCAGTGCTAGAGATCTGGGACAGGGGCATAATGAAAAACTGTTTTTT
CSARDLGQGHNEKLFF
>TRBV11-2|many|TRBJ2-1|NA
TGTGCCAGCAGCTTAGTGCGGCGGGATTCTGAGCAGTTCTTC
CASSLVRRDSEQFF
>TRBV4-3|many|TRBJ2-3|TRBD1
TGCGCCAGCAGCCAAGAAGGGACAGGGGCCTCAAATACGCAGTATTTT
CASSQEGTGASNTQYF
>TRBV20-1|NA|TRBJ2-7|TRBD2
TGCAGTGTCGAACCAGTGGGACTACCGAGCTACGAGCAGTACTTC
CSVEPVGLPSYEQYF
>TRBV28|NA|TRBJ2-1|TRBD1
TGTGCCAGCAGTCCCCAGACAGGGGGAAAGTTCTTC
CASSPQTGGKFF
>TRBV7-7|NA|TRBJ2-5|NA
TGTGCTAGCAGCCTCAGTAACCAAGAGACCCAGTACTTC
CASSLSNQETQYF
>TRBV7-9|few|TRBJ2-7|TRBD2
TGTGCCAGCAGCTTGGCCGGGACTAGCGGGATGGCCTACGAGCAGTACTTC
CASSLAGTSGMAYEQYF
>TRBV20-1|NA|TRBJ2-1|NA
TGCAGTGCCCAGCGTCGGGAGAGGGGCAACAATGAGCAGTTCTTC
CSAQRRERGNNEQFF
>TRBV5-6|NA|TRBJ2-3|TRBD1
TGTGCCAGCAGCTTGGAGGCCAGGGGGAACACAGATACGCAGTATTTT
CASSLEARGNTDTQYF
>TRBV5-5|NA|TRBJ1-1|NA
TGTGCCAGCAGCTTATGGGCCCCGAACACTGAAGCTTTCTTT
CASSLWAPNTEAFF
>TRBV25-1|few|TRBJ1-2|TRBD1
TGTGCCAGCAGTAATCCGGGACAGGGGTATGGCTACACCTTC
CASSNPGQGYGYTF
>TRBV15|many|TRBJ2-1|TRBD2
TGTGCCACCAGTAGAAAAGGCCGCGGGCTAGCGGGAGTAGTTGAGCAGTTCTTC
CATSRKGRGLAGVVEQFF
>TRBV6-1|few|TRBJ2-1|NA
TGTGCCAGCAGTGAATCCCGCAGGGGTCCCTACAATGAGCAGTTCTTC
CASSESRRGPYNEQFF
>TRBV7-2|many|TRBJ2-7|NA
TGTGCCAGCAGCTCATTTTCTGGGCTTGCCTACGAGCAGTACTTC
CASSSFSGLAYEQYF
>TRBV5-1|few|TRBJ2-2|NA
TGCGCCAGCAGCTTATACATGTCTGACACCGGGGAGCTGTTTTTT
CASSLYMSDTGELFF
>TRBV18|many|TRBJ1-5|NA
TGTGCCAGCTCACCTGACAGAAGCAATCAGCCCCAGCATTTT
CASSPDRSNQPQHF
>TRBV27|NA|TRBJ1-5|NA
TGTGCCAGCAGTTTATCTGGGGGGGGTCAGCCCCAGCATTTT
CASSLSGGGQPQHF
>TRBV7-9|NA|TRBJ1-5|TRBD1
TGTGCCAGCAGCTTAGGCGTAGGGGGCCACGGGCAGCCCCAGCATTTT
CASSLGVGGHGQPQHF
>TRBV29-1|few|TRBJ1-2|NA
TGCAGCGTCGATGGGACGGCCTATGGCTACACCTTC
CSVDGTAYGYTF
>TRBV30|few|TRBJ1-5|TRBD1
TGTGCCTGGAGTCCAGGACAGGGGGATCAGCCCCAGCATTTT
CAWSPGQGDQPQHF